These 31 T cell receptor beta chains were sequenced from one sample in a study of blood T cell repertoires in COVID-19. Sequencing was performed with immunoSEQ multiplex PCR; in TCRdb, only in-frame clones are kept and a portion is missing. The sample lists 300,000 to 350,000 clones; about 90% were seen once. Sequencing was performed on PBMCs or T cells enriched from blood (not recorded which). All receptors come from a woman aged 25 to 45 who had recovered from COVID-19.

The sample holds a few counts of this clone. The chain carries TRBV27 and TRBJ2-7; possible D gene TRBD1, 6 bases. CDR3 size: 14 residues. V was cut by 6 bases and J by 4 bases, with 16 bases left in between. Germline V gene sequence: CDR1 MNHEY, CDR2 SMNVEV (reference sequence). Here the CDR3 DNA reads TGTGCCAGCAGGAGCATGGGGGCCCAGTACGAGCAGTACTTC. This gives the protein CASRSMGAQYEQYF.

The chain combines TRBV5-1 with TRBJ2-3, with 11 bases lining up with TRBD1. The V and J ends lost 0 bases and 4 bases, in that order; junction bases with no gene match: 7. This CDR3 has 17 residues. Germline V gene sequence: CDR1 SGHRS, CDR2 YFSETQ. CDR3 protein: CASSLGTGGSRADTQYF. DNA of the CDR3: TGCGCCAGCAGCTTGGGGACAGGGGGCAGTCGAGCAGATACGCAGTATTTT.

The rearrangement uses TRBV13 and TRBJ2-5; D remains ambiguous. Germline V gene sequence: CDR1 PRHDT, CDR2 FYEKMQ (reference sequence). With 1 base removed from V and 5 bases from J, the gap between germline ends came to 11 bases. CDR3 length: 14 residues. CDR3 DNA sequence: TGTGCCAGCAGCTTAGACCCGTTCGGGGAGACCCAGTACTTC. Translation: CASSLDPFGETQYF.

V is TRBV9 and J is TRBJ2-5; the match to TRBD1 covers 9 bases. Germline CDR1 reads SGDLS; CDR2 reads YYNGEE. The CDR3 is 15 amino acids. V lost 4 bases to trimming and J lost 3 bases; unmatched junction nucleotides: 7. The CDR3 reads CASSTGTGQEETQYF. CDR3 in DNA: TGTGCCAGCAGCACCGGGACAGGGCAAGAAGAGACCCAGTACTTC.

This clone came up once. The chain joins TRBV30 to TRBJ2-7; D is possibly TRBD2 (5 bases). Germline V gene sequence: CDR1 GTSNPN, CDR2 SVGIG (reference sequence). V lost 0 bases and J lost 7, with 16 bases in between. This CDR3 has 14 residues. In nucleotides, the CDR3 is TGTGCCTGGAGTGTCTCCGGGAAGTCTGCTGAGCAGTACTTC. Translation: CAWSVSGKSAEQYF.

A note on this clone: A read error may produce the germline difference seen at one junction end. The rearrangement uses TRBV30 and TRBJ1-2; 8 bases fit TRBD1. The CDR3 has 11 amino acids. Looked up from germline, CDR1 is GTSNPN and CDR2 is SVGIG (reference sequence). The CDR3: CAGRTGRGYTF. The CDR3 nucleotides read TGTGCCGGGAGGACAGGGCGCGGCTACACCTTC. Full variable domain (remainder filled in from reference TRBV30 and TRBJ1-2): SQTIHQWPATLVQPVGSPLSLECTVEGTSNPNLYWYRQAAGRGLQLLFYSVGIGQISSEVPQNLSASRPQDRQFILSSKKLLLSDSGFYLCAGRTGRGYTFGSGTRLTVV.

This chain connects TRBV19 to TRBJ2-2, with 9 bases fitting TRBD1. Germline V lookup: CDR1 LNHDA, CDR2 SQIVND (reference sequence). V was clipped by 2 bases and J by 6 bases; unmatched bases: 1. The CDR3 is 14 residues long. DNA for the CDR3: TGTGCCAGTAGTATACGGACAGGGGCCGGGGAGCTGTTTTTT. Encoded protein: CASSIRTGAGELFF.

The V and J genes are TRBV11-2 and TRBJ2-5; 8 bases map to TRBD2. The V gene's germline CDR1 is SGHAT and CDR2 FQNNGV. This CDR3 spans 15 amino acids. With 0 bases clipped from V and 4 bases from J, the junction kept 4 bases outside the gene matches. The chain's CDR3 is CASSLEGLAGETQYF. CDR3 coding DNA: TGTGCCAGCAGCTTAGAGGGTCTAGCGGGAGAGACCCAGTACTTC.

This clone has more than one count but fewer than ten. This chain connects TRBV4-3 to TRBJ1-5; D ambiguous. Looked up from germline, CDR1 is LGHNA and CDR2 is YSLEER. The CDR3 is 14 amino acids. V dropped 0 bases and J dropped 7 bases, with 10 bases sitting between them. This CDR3 reads CASSQESGRQPQHF. CDR3 nucleotide sequence: TGCGCCAGCAGCCAAGAGAGCGGACGGCAGCCCCAGCATTTT.

This chain joins TRBV29-1 and TRBJ2-3; D might be TRBD1 (6 bases). Germline CDR1 and CDR2: SQVTM and ANQGSEA. The V gene lost 4 bases and the J gene lost 5 bases, with 7 bases spanning the gap. This CDR3 comprises 11 residues. The CDR3 nucleotides are TGCAGCGTTGGGGGGCAAGATACGCAGTATTTT. Translating it yields CSVGGQDTQYF.

The chain combines TRBV3-1 (or the pseudogene TRBV3-2) with TRBJ2-3, with 10 bases matching TRBD2. The germline gives CDR1 LGHDT, CDR2 YNNKEL (reference sequence). V was pared by 3 bases and J by 2 bases, with 8 bases of the junction left unmatched. The CDR3 covers 17 residues. In nucleotides, the CDR3 is TGTGCCAGCAGCCAGGACTTAGCGGGGGGCCTCACAGATACGCAGTATTTT. It encodes CASSQDLAGGLTDTQYF.

The chain joins TRBV6-5 to TRBJ2-3; 9 positions match TRBD1. This CDR3 region has 13 residues. The germline V gene encodes CDR1 MNHEY and CDR2 SVGAGI. V lost 7 bases and J lost 6; bases outside the gene matches: 5. CDR3 residues: CASNKQGADTQYF. In nucleotides, the CDR3 is TGTGCCAGCAACAAACAGGGGGCGGATACGCAGTATTTT.

The chain is built from TRBV9 and TRBJ2-7; D might be TRBD2 (7 bases). Germline V gives CDR1 SGDLS, CDR2 YYNGEE. The CDR3 contains 15 residues. Trimming cost V 2 bases and J 5 bases, with 17 bases left between them. As DNA, the CDR3 is TGTGCCAGCAGCGTGGGGGGGCGGACAGATAACGAGCAGTACTTC. Translation: CASSVGGRTDNEQYF.

This chain links TRBV3-1 (or the pseudogene TRBV3-2) with TRBJ1-5, with TRBD1 matching over 7 bases. Germline V gives CDR1 LGHDT, CDR2 YNNKEL (reference sequence). After removal of 3 bases from V and 2 bases from J, the junction contained 1 base not matched to a gene. The CDR3 length is 14 residues. CDR3 residues: CASSHRGGNQPQHF. The DNA of the CDR3 is TGTGCCAGCAGCCACAGGGGGGGCAATCAGCCCCAGCATTTT.

The chain combines TRBV5-1 with TRBJ1-6; TRBD1 might be the D (6 bases). The germline V and J ends were trimmed by 4 bases and 4 bases, with 15 bases remaining between them. This CDR3 contains 16 residues. CDR1 and CDR2 from the germline V gene are SGHRS and YFSETQ. Here the CDR3 reads CASSNGQTAYNSPLHF. CDR3 nucleotide sequence: TGCGCCAGCAGCAACGGACAGACGGCGTATAATTCACCCCTCCACTTT. The entire variable domain, with the rest obtained from reference TRBV5-1 and TRBJ1-6, is as follows: KAGVTQTPRYLIKTRGQQVTLSCSPISGHRSVSWYQQTPGQGLQFLFEYFSETQRNKGNFPGRFSGRQFSNSRSEMNVSTLELGDSALYLCASSNGQTAYNSPLHFGNGTRLTVT.

This clone was seen a few times. V is TRBV5-6 and J is TRBJ1-3, with 9 bases that match TRBD1. Germline CDR1 SGHDT, CDR2 YYEEEE. The V gene end was trimmed by 2 bases and the J gene end by 3 bases; junction bases not matched to a gene: 3. The CDR3 sequence is 15 residues long. DNA for the CDR3: TGTGCCAGCAGCTTACAGGGGGCATTTGGAAACACCATATATTTT. Protein: CASSLQGAFGNTIYF.

The chain carries TRBV7-9 and TRBJ1-2; no definite D call. This CDR3 contains 13 residues. V gave up 5 bases and J gave up 2 bases, with 9 bases separating them. Germline values: CDR1 SEHNR, CDR2 FQNEAQ (reference sequence). In DNA form, the CDR3 reads TGTGCCAGCAGCGAAGACACCAACTATGGCTACACCTTC. This gives the protein CASSEDTNYGYTF.

This clone was counted once. This sequence joins TRBV19 and TRBJ2-7; D call uncertain. Germline loops: CDR1 LNHDA, CDR2 SQIVND (reference sequence). The V and J ends lost 6 bases and 3 bases respectively, with 9 bases between them. The CDR3 is 12 amino acids. DNA of the CDR3: TGTGCCAGTAGCTACAGCCGCTACGAGCAGTACTTC. Translation: CASSYSRYEQYF.

This chain uses TRBV7-2 with TRBJ1-2; D remains ambiguous. Germline V lookup: CDR1 SGHTA, CDR2 FQGNSA. V shed 7 bases and J shed 2 bases, with 14 bases lying between them. The CDR3 length is 14 residues. Here the CDR3 DNA reads TGTGCCAGCACCCTTACTGGCGGAAACTATGGCTACACCTTC. This codes for CASTLTGGNYGYTF.

Points on this clone: The sample has other DNA sequences that encode this CDR3 too. This chain links TRBV6-5 with TRBJ1-2; TRBD1 matches 8 bases. The CDR3 has 14 amino acids. The junction had 5 bases not matched to a gene; V was cut back by 0 bases and J by 8 bases. Germline V gives CDR1 MNHEY, CDR2 SVGAGI. CDR3 protein: CASSYSQGAGGYTF. The CDR3 coding sequence is TGTGCCAGCAGTTACTCCCAGGGGGCTGGGGGCTACACCTTC.

This rearrangement joins TRBV5-4 to TRBJ1-1; D might be TRBD1 (6 bases). From germline, CDR1 is SGHNT and CDR2 YYREEE (reference sequence). The CDR3 length is 16 residues. Trimming removed 1 base at V and 4 bases at J, with 17 bases between. CDR3 in DNA: TGTGCCAGCAGCTTGCCCAAGGCAGGGGCTTTCACTGAAGCTTTCTTT. Protein product: CASSLPKAGAFTEAFF.

This chain joins TRBV18 and TRBJ1-5; 9 bases align to TRBD1. The CDR3 runs to 15 residues. V was pared by 6 bases and J by 3 bases, with 6 bases of the junction left unmatched. Germline V gene sequence: CDR1 KGHSH, CDR2 LQKENI. This CDR3 reads CASSATGGDNQPQHF. CDR3 DNA: TGTGCCAGCTCGGCGACAGGGGGGGACAATCAGCCCCAGCATTTT.

The genes are TRBV30 and TRBJ2-2, with TRBD2 matching 14 bases. Germline lookup yields CDR1 GTSNPN and CDR2 SVGIG (reference sequence). The CDR3 is 20 amino acids. V lost 3 bases to trimming and J lost 0 bases; unmatched junction nucleotides: 12. CDR3: CAWRETHWTSGGTNTGELFF. DNA of the CDR3: TGTGCCTGGAGAGAAACACATTGGACTAGCGGGGGGACGAACACCGGGGAGCTGTTTTTT.

CDR3 amino acids: CASSHGGGVSGFYEQYF. DNA for the CDR3: TGTGCCAGCAGCCACGGTGGTGGGGTGTCAGGGTTCTACGAGCAGTACTTC. The gene calls are TRBV7-2 and TRBJ2-7, with a possible D match to TRBD1 (5 bases). This CDR3 is built from 17 residues. Between the trimmed V and J ends, which lost 5 bases and 3 bases, there was a span of 23 bases. Germline CDR1 reads SGHTA; CDR2 reads FQGNSA.

The gene calls are TRBV6-5 and TRBJ2-7; D is uncertain. From germline, CDR1 is MNHEY and CDR2 SVGAGI. CDR3 size: 11 residues. Trimming left V 8 bases short and J 3 bases short, with 8 bases between. CDR3 nucleotides: TGTGCCAGCTCCAACAACTACGAGCAGTACTTC. This sequence encodes CASSNNYEQYF.

The chain uses TRBV7-9 and TRBJ2-7, with D perhaps matching TRBD1 (5 bases). This CDR3 spans 14 amino acids. The V and J ends lost 10 bases and 5 bases respectively, with 21 bases between them. The germline CDR1 and CDR2 sequences are SEHNR and FQNEAQ (reference sequence). Here the CDR3 DNA reads TGTGCCATTAACTCTTGGGGCAGTGGAGACGAGCAGTACTTC. Its protein is CAINSWGSGDEQYF.

V and J are TRBV10-3 and TRBJ1-6; possibly TRBD1 for D (6 bases). This CDR3 comprises 16 residues. V was shortened by 11 bases and J by 8 bases, with 25 bases between the two germline ends. Germline V gives CDR1 ENHRY, CDR2 SYGVKD. The CDR3 sequence is CASRETGPGRDSPLHF. The CDR3 nucleotides read TGTGCCTCCCGAGAAACAGGGCCTGGGCGGGATTCACCCCTCCACTTT.

CDR3 in DNA: TGTGCCAGCAGCTTGGCCGCTGCCCAGGGCTATAATTCACCCCTCCACTTT. It translates to CASSLAAAQGYNSPLHF. This chain links TRBV5-5 with TRBJ1-6, with a weak D call TRBD1 (5 bases). The CDR3 consists of 17 residues. Germline CDR1 reads SGHKS; CDR2 reads YYEKEE (reference sequence). V was clipped by 0 bases and J by 3 bases, with 13 bases between them.

The V call is TRBV5-4, the J call TRBJ2-3; 12 bases agree with TRBD2. The germline CDR1 and CDR2 sequences are SGHNT and YYREEE (reference sequence). This CDR3 spans 16 amino acids. The ends lost 3 bases at V and 5 bases at J; junction bases unmatched: 7. The CDR3 reads CASSSRTSGVVDTQYF. Here the CDR3 DNA reads TGTGCCAGCAGCTCGCGGACTAGCGGGGTCGTAGATACGCAGTATTTT.

The rearrangement links TRBV7-2 to TRBJ2-7; D is perhaps TRBD1 (5 bases). Trimming stripped 2 bases from V and 4 bases from J, with 15 bases between. There are 15 residues in the CDR3. Germline lookup yields CDR1 SGHTA and CDR2 FQGNSA. The CDR3 coding sequence is TGTGCCAGCAGCTTACGAAGGGGTGGAATGTACGAGCAGTACTTC. Its translation: CASSLRRGGMYEQYF.

The rearrangement links TRBV6-1 to TRBJ1-5; D remains unclear. CDR3 size: 16 residues. Germline lookup yields CDR1 MNHNS and CDR2 SASEGT. Trimming left V 2 bases short and J 3 bases short, with 14 bases between. The CDR3, as DNA: TGTGCCAGCAGTGAATTACCCGGCGGAAACAATCAGCCCCAGCATTTT. It encodes CASSELPGGNNQPQHF.